This T cell receptor (beta chain) comes out of a study of T cell clones after liver transplantation. The length of the CDR3 is 11 residues. Germline lookup yields CDR1 SNHLY and CDR2 FYNNEI. V was shortened by 0 bases and J by 5 bases, with 2 bases between the two germline ends. Assay used: immunoSEQ multiplex PCR; TCRdb lists only in-frame clones, some missing. The data contain about 120,000 clones, roughly nine tenths of them singletons. The source of this sequence is a human patient who received a liver transplant. Some T cells may be the graft donor's. J is TRBJ2-7 and V is TRBV2; no clear D gene. The material sequenced was CD4+ T cells from blood, taken 12 months after liver transplant. DNA for the CDR3: TGTGCCAGCAGTGAAGCTAACGAGCAGTACTTC. This translates into CASSEANEQYF.